The rows below give T cell receptor beta chains drawn from one sample of a study of shared clonotypes between healthy human individuals. Assay used: immunoSEQ multiplex PCR; TCRdb lists only in-frame clones, some missing. This table holds about a million clones, 60% to 80% found once. Sequencing used memory CD4+ T cells from PBMCs. These receptors were collected from a man between 18 and 29 years old in good health. Some clones in this sample may be carry-over from other donors' samples. The CDR3 runs from the conserved cysteine through the conserved F or W. Fields, in order: V gene, clone size, D gene, J gene, CDR3 DNA, CDR3 protein. D genes are given only for firm matches. The size of a clone is reported for some rows only, either as once, few or many, or as a class for expanded clones.

v_gene: TRBV19; abundance: NA; d_gene: NA; j_gene: TRBJ2-7; CDR3nt: TGTGCCAGTAGTATAACTTCCCAGGCCTACGAGCAGTACTTC; CDR3aa: CASSITSQAYEQYF
v_gene: TRBV5-5; abundance: NA; d_gene: NA; j_gene: TRBJ2-2; CDR3nt: TGTGCCAGCAGCTTGTTGTTCTCAGGAGGATCCGGGGAGCTGTTTTTT; CDR3aa: CASSLLFSGGSGELFF
v_gene: TRBV25-1; abundance: NA; d_gene: NA; j_gene: TRBJ1-3; CDR3nt: TGTGCCAGCTTAACCCCTGGAAACACCATATATTTT; CDR3aa: CASLTPGNTIYF
v_gene: TRBV6-4; abundance: few; d_gene: TRBD1; j_gene: TRBJ2-2; CDR3nt: TGTGCCAGCAGCACTGACAGGGCAAACACCGGGGAGCTGTTTTTT; CDR3aa: CASSTDRANTGELFF
v_gene: TRBV4-1; abundance: NA; d_gene: TRBD1; j_gene: TRBJ2-5; CDR3nt: TGCGCCAGCAGCCAAACCGGGACAGGGGGAGATCAAGAGACCCAGTACTTC; CDR3aa: CASSQTGTGGDQETQYF
v_gene: TRBV29-1; abundance: NA; d_gene: NA; j_gene: TRBJ2-3; CDR3nt: TGCAGCGTTGAGGGGGGTGCAGATACGCAGTATTTT; CDR3aa: CSVEGGADTQYF
v_gene: TRBV4-2; abundance: NA; d_gene: NA; j_gene: TRBJ2-7; CDR3nt: TGTGCCAGCAGCCAAGATCAAGCGGTCCCCTACGAGCAGTACTTC; CDR3aa: CASSQDQAVPYEQYF
v_gene: TRBV27; abundance: once; d_gene: NA; j_gene: TRBJ2-5; CDR3nt: TGTCCCCAGTACAACGGGATATCGAAGACCCAGTACTTC; CDR3aa: CPQYNGISKTQYF
v_gene: TRBV6-1; abundance: NA; d_gene: NA; j_gene: TRBJ2-4; CDR3nt: TGTGCCAGCACCCGAGGGGGAGGAAACATTCAGTACTTC; CDR3aa: CASTRGGGNIQYF
v_gene: TRBV18; abundance: few; d_gene: NA; j_gene: TRBJ2-3; CDR3nt: TGTGCCAGCTCACCACAGGCGAACACAGATACGCAGTATTTT; CDR3aa: CASSPQANTDTQYF
v_gene: TRBV7-2; abundance: NA; d_gene: NA; j_gene: TRBJ2-2; CDR3nt: TGTGCCAGCAGCTTAGGCAGCGCGAACACCGGGGAGCTGTTTTTT; CDR3aa: CASSLGSANTGELFF
v_gene: TRBV6-6; abundance: once; d_gene: NA; j_gene: TRBJ2-7; CDR3nt: TGTGCCAGCAGTCGGGACCTCGGGAGCTCCTACGAGCAGTACTTC; CDR3aa: CASSRDLGSSYEQYF
v_gene: TRBV5-1; abundance: NA; d_gene: TRBD1; j_gene: TRBJ2-7; CDR3nt: TGCGCCAGCAGCCGGGGTCCAGGGGGCAGCTCCTACGAGCAGTACTTC; CDR3aa: CASSRGPGGSSYEQYF
v_gene: TRBV5-1; abundance: NA; d_gene: TRBD2; j_gene: TRBJ2-1; CDR3nt: TGCGCCAGCAGCTTGGTTGCTAGCGGGAGAGGCTACAATGAGCAGTTCTTC; CDR3aa: CASSLVASGRGYNEQFF
v_gene: TRBV19; abundance: NA; d_gene: TRBD1; j_gene: TRBJ1-1; CDR3nt: TGTGCCAATACAGGGGTTACTCGCACTGAAGCTTTCTTT; CDR3aa: CANTGVTRTEAFF
v_gene: TRBV11-1; abundance: NA; d_gene: NA; j_gene: TRBJ2-3; CDR3nt: TGTGCCAGCAGCCCCCTCCCCCGGGGTGAGGGGACAGATACGCAGTATTTT; CDR3aa: CASSPLPRGEGTDTQYF
v_gene: TRBV7-9; abundance: NA; d_gene: NA; j_gene: TRBJ2-1; CDR3nt: TGTGCCAGCAGCTTAGGAGGAGGGAGAACGGGGGATGAGCAGTTCTTC; CDR3aa: CASSLGGGRTGDEQFF
v_gene: TRBV19; abundance: NA; d_gene: NA; j_gene: TRBJ1-2; CDR3nt: TGTGCCAGTAGTATACGGTCCTATGGCTACACCTTC; CDR3aa: CASSIRSYGYTF